Shown below are 30 T cell receptor beta chains from a single sample sequenced in a study of T cell responses to AZD1222 COVID-19 vaccine. Using immunoSEQ multiplex PCR, the repertoire was profiled, and TCRdb retains in-frame clones only, with some absent. The sample includes 120,000 or so clones, around 90% of them seen just once. Sequencing used peripheral blood, obtained 28 days after the second AZD1222 dose. These receptors were obtained from an adult who received the AZD1222 COVID-19 vaccine.

This chain uses TRBV3-1 (or the pseudogene TRBV3-2) with TRBJ2-1; 9 bases are a match to TRBD2. The V gene's germline CDR1 is LGHDT and CDR2 YNNKEL (reference sequence). This CDR3 contains 17 residues. V was clipped by 1 base and J by 7 bases; unmatched bases: 11. CDR3 nucleotide sequence: TGTGCCAGCAGCCAAGGGTTCAGAGCGGGAGGTAATAATGAGCAGTTCTTC. Amino acids: CASSQGFRAGGNNEQFF.

This clone was picked up one time. CDR3 region: CASSQGTGVGGYTF. The CDR3 coding sequence is TGCGCCAGCAGCCAGGGGACAGGGGTTGGTGGCTACACCTTC. V usage is TRBV4-1 and J usage is TRBJ1-2; 10 nucleotides agree with TRBD1. This CDR3 is 14 amino acids long. Per germline, CDR1 MGHRA and CDR2 YSYEKL. V dropped 3 bases and J dropped 7; count of bases not matched to a gene: 5.

Written as DNA, the CDR3 is TGTGCCAGCAGTCAGACCGGGAACACTGAAGCTTTCTTT. It yields the protein CASSQTGNTEAFF. V gene TRBV3-1 (or the pseudogene TRBV3-2) combines with J gene TRBJ1-1; D uncertain. This CDR3 is 13 amino acids long. Germline V gene lookup returns CDR1 LGHDT and CDR2 YNNKEL (reference sequence). V lost 6 bases to trimming and J lost 1 base, with 9 bases between them.

The chain carries TRBV28 and TRBJ2-2, with D possibly TRBD2 on 8 matching bases. Germline values: CDR1 MDHEN, CDR2 SYDVKM. This CDR3 contains 15 residues. Deletions cut 7 bases from V and 5 bases from J, with 17 bases between. CDR3 region: CASTGGDSFTGELFF. In nucleotides, the CDR3 is TGTGCCAGCACCGGGGGGGACAGTTTTACCGGGGAGCTGTTTTTT.

This clone was counted once. CDR3 amino acids: CASSFRIRSSTGELFF. The CDR3 DNA reads as TGTGCCAGCAGTTTCCGAATCAGATCGAGCACCGGGGAGCTGTTTTTT. V and J are TRBV27 and TRBJ2-2; D is undetermined. V lost 3 bases and J 4 bases, leaving 15 bases between the germline ends. This CDR3 spans 16 amino acids. Germline loops: CDR1 MNHEY, CDR2 SMNVEV (reference sequence).

This clone was seen only once. J is TRBJ2-7 and V is TRBV5-1, with TRBD2 as a possible D gene (6 bases). V was trimmed by 4 bases and J by 5 bases, leaving 16 bases between them. There are 14 residues in the CDR3. The germline CDR1 and CDR2 sequences are SGHRS and YFSETQ. CDR3 residues: CASSPAGSGNEQYF. The DNA for the CDR3 is TGCGCCAGCAGCCCCGCGGGGTCGGGCAACGAGCAGTACTTC.

J is TRBJ2-1 and V is TRBV19; TRBD1 is a possible D gene (6 bases). The CDR3 sequence is 15 residues long. The ends were cut back, 5 bases at V and 0 bases at J, with 11 bases in the middle. Germline loops: CDR1 LNHDA, CDR2 SQIVND (reference sequence). This chain's CDR3 is CASSLTGLSYNEQFF. For the CDR3, the DNA is TGTGCCAGTAGTCTGACAGGCCTCTCCTACAATGAGCAGTTCTTC.

This rearrangement joins TRBV7-6 to TRBJ1-5, with 8 bases aligning to TRBD1. Germline CDR1 and CDR2: SGHVS and FNYEAQ. This CDR3 spans 19 amino acids. The ends lost 4 bases at V and 1 base at J; junction bases unmatched: 15. The CDR3 protein is CASSSQPLGQGESNQPQHF. CDR3 coding DNA: TGTGCCAGCAGCTCTCAACCCCTCGGACAGGGAGAAAGCAATCAGCCCCAGCATTTT.

This rearrangement joins TRBV5-1 to TRBJ2-2; no definite D call. The CDR3 loop spans 15 amino acids. V was shortened by 4 bases and J by 0 bases, with 10 bases between the two germline ends. Germline V gives CDR1 SGHRS, CDR2 YFSETQ. CDR3 amino acids: CASSRVAANTGELFF. CDR3 nucleotide sequence: TGCGCCAGCAGCCGTGTTGCGGCGAACACCGGGGAGCTGTTTTTT.

This chain links TRBV6-5 with TRBJ2-6; D possibly corresponds to TRBD1 (6 bases). Trimming shortened V by 6 bases and J by 0 bases, and 9 bases separated the two germline ends. The CDR3 loop spans 15 amino acids. Per the germline V gene, CDR1 is MNHEY and CDR2 is SVGAGI. CDR3 sequence reads: CASSHRDSGANVLTF. The CDR3 bases are TGTGCCAGCAGCCACAGGGACTCTGGGGCCAACGTCCTGACTTTC.

The rearrangement links TRBV9 to TRBJ2-5; TRBD2 might be the D (6 bases). Germline V gene lookup returns CDR1 SGDLS and CDR2 YYNGEE. This CDR3 contains 15 residues. V was pared by 4 bases and J by 5 bases, with 18 bases between. This chain's CDR3 is CASSPGLSVEETQYF. The DNA of the CDR3 is TGTGCCAGCAGCCCAGGACTAAGCGTGGAGGAGACCCAGTACTTC.

The gene calls are TRBV30 and TRBJ1-2; maybe TRBD1 (6 bases). V was shortened by 8 bases and J by 1 base, with 17 bases between the two germline ends. CDR1 and CDR2 from the germline V gene are GTSNPN and SVGIG (reference sequence). The CDR3 loop spans 14 amino acids. CDR3 sequence reads: CAGGRANYNYGYTF. CDR3 nucleotides: TGTGCCGGGGGCAGGGCCAATTATAACTATGGCTACACCTTC.

The genes are TRBV30 and TRBJ2-7; D is perhaps TRBD1 (5 bases). This CDR3 is 13 amino acids long. The V and J ends lost 0 bases and 6 bases respectively, with 12 bases between them. Germline values: CDR1 GTSNPN, CDR2 SVGIG (reference sequence). The CDR3 sequence: CAWSVVGPGEQYF. The DNA of the CDR3 is TGTGCCTGGAGTGTGGTGGGGCCTGGCGAGCAGTACTTC.

The chain links TRBV11-2 to TRBJ2-5, with D possibly matching TRBD2 (7 bases). Germline V lookup: CDR1 SGHAT, CDR2 FQNNGV. V was pared by 8 bases and J by 5 bases, with 12 bases between. The CDR3 has 12 residues. In nucleotides, the CDR3 is TGTGCCAGCGGCCCGGGGGGCGAGACCCAGTACTTC. Translated, it gives CASGPGGETQYF.

J is TRBJ1-2 and V is TRBV7-9; TRBD1 matches at 7 bases. J lost 4 bases, V lost 7 bases, and 12 bases had no gene match. Germline loops: CDR1 SEHNR, CDR2 FQNEAQ (reference sequence). The CDR3 is made up of 15 amino acids. The CDR3 nucleotides read TGTGCCAGCACCATAGGGACAGCCGGTCGCTATGGCTACACCTTC. Its translation is CASTIGTAGRYGYTF.

This clone appeared a few times. J is TRBJ1-2 and V is TRBV27; 8 nucleotides line up with TRBD1. The germline CDR1 and CDR2 sequences are MNHEY and SMNVEV (reference sequence). The trim removed 1 base at V and 8 bases at J, leaving 9 bases unmatched. The length of the CDR3 is 15 residues. The CDR3 reads CASSLYPTGEKGYTF. CDR3 in DNA: TGTGCCAGCAGTTTATACCCGACAGGGGAGAAGGGCTACACCTTC.

For the CDR3, the DNA is TGCGCCAGCAGGCCGGGGACAGGGTCTACTAATGAAAAACTGTTTTTT. Translation: CASRPGTGSTNEKLFF. The V call is TRBV5-1, the J call TRBJ1-4; 9 nucleotides line up with TRBD1. The ends lost 5 bases at V and 2 bases at J; junction bases unmatched: 7. The germline gives CDR1 SGHRS, CDR2 YFSETQ. There are 16 residues in the CDR3.

This chain connects TRBV19 to TRBJ2-5; 11 bases align to TRBD2. The CDR3 has 18 amino acids. V dropped 4 bases and J dropped 2; count of bases not matched to a gene: 12. Germline V gene sequence: CDR1 LNHDA, CDR2 SQIVND (reference sequence). As DNA, the CDR3 is TGTGCCAGTAGTAAACTAGCGGGAGCAAGCCGTTCACAAGAGACCCAGTACTTC. Translated, it gives CASSKLAGASRSQETQYF.

The chain employs TRBV30 and TRBJ1-2, with 9 bases matching TRBD1. V lost 8 bases, J lost 4 bases, and 14 bases stayed unmatched. The CDR3 totals 15 residues. Germline loops: CDR1 GTSNPN, CDR2 SVGIG (reference sequence). The CDR3 loop is CARQTPGQGAYGYTF. In nucleotides, the CDR3 is TGTGCCCGCCAAACGCCGGGACAGGGAGCCTATGGCTACACCTTC.

V and J are TRBV3-1 (or the pseudogene TRBV3-2) and TRBJ2-3; D is undetermined. The ends were cut back, 4 bases at V and 8 bases at J, with 7 bases in the middle. The CDR3 runs to 11 residues. Germline V lookup: CDR1 LGHDT, CDR2 YNNKEL (reference sequence). The CDR3 sequence is CASSLAFTQYF. CDR3 nucleotide sequence: TGTGCCAGCAGCCTAGCCTTTACGCAGTATTTT.

The chain couples TRBV4-1 to TRBJ2-7, with 11 bases that match TRBD1. The CDR3 extends over 16 amino acids. V lost 2 bases to trimming and J lost 5 bases; unmatched junction nucleotides: 8. Germline loops: CDR1 MGHRA, CDR2 YSYEKL. The CDR3 DNA is TGCGCCAGCAGCCAACCCGGGACAGGGGGGTCCCACGAGCAGTACTTC. It encodes CASSQPGTGGSHEQYF.

V gene TRBV12-3 or TRBV12-4 combines with J gene TRBJ1-2; TRBD1 is a possible D gene (5 bases). The CDR3 covers 13 residues. V was shortened by 3 bases and J by 3 bases, with 8 bases between the two germline ends. The CDR3 sequence is CASSLGRDYGYTF. CDR3 nucleotide sequence: TGTGCCAGCAGTTTGGGCAGGGACTATGGCTACACCTTC.

The rearrangement joins TRBV29-1 to TRBJ2-3, with 9 positions matching TRBD2. This CDR3 contains 14 residues. The trim removed 4 bases at V and 6 bases at J, leaving 8 bases unmatched. CDR1 is SQVTM, CDR2 ANQGSEA, per germline. DNA for the CDR3: TGCAGCGTTGCCTTGGCGGGAGGGGCCGATACGCAGTATTTT. Protein product: CSVALAGGADTQYF.

This clone was seen many times. J is TRBJ2-7 and V is TRBV12-5, with unresolved D. Germline V lookup: CDR1 LGHNT, CDR2 FRNRAP. This CDR3 region has 15 residues. The germline V and J ends were trimmed by 5 bases and 0 bases, with 14 bases remaining between them. The CDR3 reads CASGPEAVSSYEQYF. As DNA, the CDR3 is TGTGCTAGTGGTCCCGAGGCCGTAAGCTCCTACGAGCAGTACTTC.

DNA for the CDR3: TGTGCCACCAGTGGACAGGGCGATCAGCCCCAGCATTTT. This gives the protein CATSGQGDQPQHF. The J gene is TRBJ1-5, the V gene TRBV24-1, with TRBD1 identical over 7 bases. Germline V gene lookup returns CDR1 KGHDR and CDR2 SFDVKD. Trimming took 5 bases from V and 5 from J; bases not matched to a gene: 2. The CDR3 runs 13 residues.

This chain uses TRBV19 with TRBJ2-3, with unresolved D. The V gene lost 3 bases and the J gene lost 5 bases, with 15 bases spanning the gap. Germline lookup yields CDR1 LNHDA and CDR2 SQIVND (reference sequence). The CDR3 has 15 amino acids. The CDR3 bases are TGTGCCAGTAGTATTTCGATAGCAACGGGAGATACGCAGTATTTT. It yields the protein CASSISIATGDTQYF.

The genes are TRBV6-4 and TRBJ1-3; a weak D match, TRBD1 (5 bases). V was pared by 9 bases and J by 0 bases, with 9 bases between. The CDR3 is made up of 13 amino acids. CDR1 is MRHNA and CDR2 is SNTAGT in the germline V gene. CDR3 amino acids: CARGTGSGNTIYF. The CDR3 nucleotides are TGTGCCAGGGGGACGGGCTCTGGAAACACCATATATTTT.

The rearrangement joins TRBV27 to TRBJ1-1; D gene ambiguous. The CDR3 is 14 amino acids. Germline V gives CDR1 MNHEY, CDR2 SMNVEV (reference sequence). Trimming took off 1 base at V and 0 bases at J, with 6 bases between the two ends. This chain's CDR3 is CASSLYRMNTEAFF. CDR3 nucleotide sequence: TGTGCCAGCAGTTTATACAGAATGAACACTGAAGCTTTCTTT.

This rearrangement joins TRBV5-1 to TRBJ2-7; TRBD1 matches 8 bases. Germline CDR1 and CDR2: SGHRS and YFSETQ. This CDR3 region has 14 residues. V lost 4 bases, J lost 7 bases, and 10 bases stayed unmatched. CDR3 loop: CASSMDRVTVEQYF. DNA for the CDR3: TGCGCCAGCAGCATGGACAGGGTGACTGTTGAGCAGTACTTC.

V is TRBV11-2 and J is TRBJ2-3; D not resolved. The CDR3 length is 14 residues. Trimming removed 2 bases from V and 3 bases from J, with 9 bases in between. Germline lookup yields CDR1 SGHAT and CDR2 FQNNGV. The DNA of the CDR3 is TGTGCCAGCAGCTTACAAGTGTTGACAGATACGCAGTATTTT. This encodes CASSLQVLTDTQYF.